This TCR beta chain was found in a study of OX40 agonist ivuxolimab in advanced cancers. Study context: Participants, 70% to 90% male, averaged roughly 60 years of age, ranging from roughly 23 to 90.

V gave up 1 base and J gave up 2 bases; unmatched junction bases: 2. The V gene's germline CDR1 is SGHTA and CDR2 FQGNSA. The CDR3 runs 15 residues. Method: immunoSEQ multiplex PCR; TCRdb's copy keeps in-frame clones and lacks some. The table has about 100,000 clones, around nine tenths seen once. The material sequenced was CD4+ or CD8+ T cells sorted from blood, taken in a trial of the OX40 agonist ivuxolimab. The gene calls are TRBV7-2 and TRBJ1-5; TRBD1 matches at 7 bases. The clonotype was recovered from an adult with an advanced solid tumor such as melanoma, head and neck, liver or kidney cancer. CDR3 DNA: TGTGCCAGCAGCTTAGTAGGGGGCGGCAATCAGCCCCAGCATTTT. Protein product: CASSLVGGGNQPQHF.